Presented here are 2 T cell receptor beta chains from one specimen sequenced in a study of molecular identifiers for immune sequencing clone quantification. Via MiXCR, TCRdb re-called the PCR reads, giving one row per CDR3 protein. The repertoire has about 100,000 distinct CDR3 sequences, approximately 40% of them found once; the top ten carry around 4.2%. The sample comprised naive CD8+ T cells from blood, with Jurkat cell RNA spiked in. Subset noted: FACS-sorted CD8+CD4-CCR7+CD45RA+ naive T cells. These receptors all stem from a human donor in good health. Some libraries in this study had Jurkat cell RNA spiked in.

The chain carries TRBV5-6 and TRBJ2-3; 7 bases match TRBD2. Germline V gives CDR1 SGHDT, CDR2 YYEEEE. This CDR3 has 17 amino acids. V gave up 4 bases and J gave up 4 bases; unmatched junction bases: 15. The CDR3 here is CASSGEGGIGTADTQYF. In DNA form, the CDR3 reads TGTGCCAGCAGCGGGGAGGGAGGGATAGGTACGGCAGATACGCAGTATTTT.

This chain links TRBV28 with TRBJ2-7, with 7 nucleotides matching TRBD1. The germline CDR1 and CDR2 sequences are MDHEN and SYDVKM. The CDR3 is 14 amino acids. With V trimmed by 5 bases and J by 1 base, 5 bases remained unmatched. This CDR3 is CASSQPDRSYEQYF. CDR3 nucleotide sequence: TGTGCCAGCAGTCAACCGGACAGGTCCTACGAGCAGTACTTC.